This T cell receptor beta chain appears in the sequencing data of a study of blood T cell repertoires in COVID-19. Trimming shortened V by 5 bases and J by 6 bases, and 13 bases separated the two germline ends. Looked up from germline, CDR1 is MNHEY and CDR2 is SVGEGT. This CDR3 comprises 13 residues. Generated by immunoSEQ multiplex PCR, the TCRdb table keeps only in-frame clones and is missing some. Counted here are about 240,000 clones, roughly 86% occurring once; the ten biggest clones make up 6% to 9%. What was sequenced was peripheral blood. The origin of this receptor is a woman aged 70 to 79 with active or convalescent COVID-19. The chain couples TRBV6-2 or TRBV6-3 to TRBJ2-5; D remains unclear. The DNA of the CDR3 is TGTGCCAGCAGTCTCAACTTGCACCAGACCCAGTACTTC. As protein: CASSLNLHQTQYF.